The next 17 T cell receptor beta chains were all read from a single sample in a study of cytomegalovirus exposure and HLA in healthy donors. 60 Vbeta and 13 Jbeta primers were used in PCR. The table came from immunoSEQ multiplex PCR; TCRdb's copy has only in-frame clones and leaves some out. The sample shows 80,000 or so clones, more than 50% of them seen only once. Material for sequencing was PBMCs. All receptors derive from a male donor in good health and CMV-seropositive.

The V call is TRBV12-5, the J call TRBJ2-1; a possible D gene is TRBD2 (6 bases). The V and J ends lost 2 bases and 4 bases respectively, with 15 bases between them. Germline CDR1 is LGHNT and CDR2 is FRNRAP. The CDR3 covers 16 residues. In DNA form, the CDR3 reads TGTGCTAGTGGTTTGAACTTAGCGGATAGATACAATGAGCAGTTCTTC. Its protein product is CASGLNLADRYNEQFF. The full variable domain, in which reference TRBV12-5 and TRBJ2-1 provide the parts outside the CDR3, is DARVTQTPRHKVTEMGQEVTMRCQPILGHNTVFWYRQTMMQGLELLAYFRNRAPLDDSGMPKDRFSAEMPDATLATLKIQPSEPRDSAVYFCASGLNLADRYNEQFFGPGTRLTVL.

In its sample, this clone was seen a few times. The V and J genes are TRBV4-1 and TRBJ2-7, with TRBD2 identical over 10 bases. The germline gives CDR1 MGHRA, CDR2 YSYEKL. Trimming removed 1 base from V and 2 bases from J; junction bases left unmatched: 8. The CDR3 totals 17 residues. CDR3 DNA: TGCGCCAGCAGCCAAGCCGAGGGGAGCGGGGGGGCCTACGAGCAGTACTTC. This encodes CASSQAEGSGGAYEQYF.

The chain joins TRBV7-9 to TRBJ1-1; 7 bases line up with TRBD1. The CDR3 contains 17 residues. Trimming cost V 0 bases and J 0 bases; bases outside gene matches: 7. The germline V gene has CDR1 SEHNR and CDR2 FQNEAQ (reference sequence). The CDR3 nucleotides are TGTGCCAGCAGCTTAGCGCGGAGGGGGCGAATGAACACTGAAGCTTTCTTT. Translation gives CASSLARRGRMNTEAFF.

V gene TRBV30 combines with J gene TRBJ2-1, with 7 nucleotides matching TRBD1. Unmatched junction bases numbered 3, after V lost 5 bases and J lost 5 bases. Germline V CDR1 and CDR2: GTSNPN, SVGIG (reference sequence). This CDR3 spans 12 amino acids. Written as DNA, the CDR3 is TGTGCCTGGGACAGGGCAAACAATGAGCAGTTCTTC. This codes for CAWDRANNEQFF.

V gene TRBV28 combines with J gene TRBJ2-7, with 13 bases lining up with TRBD2. The ends lost 11 bases at V and 6 bases at J; junction bases unmatched: 4. Germline V gene sequence: CDR1 MDHEN, CDR2 SYDVKM. The CDR3 sequence is 12 residues long. The CDR3 bases are TGTGCCGGGGGACTAGCGGGATCCGAGCAGTACTTC. Translation gives CAGGLAGSEQYF.

This rearrangement joins TRBV6-1 to TRBJ1-2; 9 bases map to TRBD1. CDR1 is MNHNS and CDR2 is SASEGT in the germline V gene. The CDR3 covers 15 residues. V was clipped by 7 bases and J by 4 bases; unmatched bases: 10. The CDR3 spells CASTRTGEESYGYTF. The CDR3 region has the DNA TGTGCCAGCACCCGGACAGGGGAAGAATCCTATGGCTACACCTTC.

CDR3 loop: CASSLSGGANTEAFF. CDR3 nucleotides: TGTGCCAGCAGCCTCTCGGGAGGCGCGAACACTGAAGCTTTCTTT. The chain employs TRBV9 and TRBJ1-1; D is uncertain. The germline V and J ends were trimmed by 4 bases and 1 base, with 14 bases remaining between them. The CDR3 is made up of 15 amino acids. Germline V gene sequence: CDR1 SGDLS, CDR2 YYNGEE. Full variable domain (outside the CDR3, taken from reference TRBV9 and TRBJ1-1): DSGVTQTPKHLITATGQRVTLRCSPRSGDLSVYWYQQSLDQGLQFLIQYYNGEERAKGNILERFSAQQFPDLHSELNLSSLELGDSALYFCASSLSGGANTEAFFGQGTRLTVV.

For this clone: The same CDR3 arises from other DNA sequences in this sample as well. The chain is built from TRBV25-1 and TRBJ2-2, with D possibly matching TRBD2 (5 bases). The V end lost 9 bases, the J end lost 5 bases, and 10 bases lay between the germline ends. CDR1 and CDR2 from the germline V gene are MGHDK and SYGVNS. The CDR3 is 12 residues long. CDR3 DNA: TGTGCCAGTACGAGAGGGACCGGGGAGCTGTTTTTT. Translation: CASTRGTGELFF.

The rearrangement joins TRBV25-1 to TRBJ1-1; D call uncertain. Germline CDR1 reads MGHDK; CDR2 reads SYGVNS. V shed 1 base and J shed 1 base, with 16 bases lying between them. CDR3 size: 17 residues. CDR3 nucleotide sequence: TGTGCCAGCAGTGAATCTAGCAGGTTGACCGGGAACACTGAAGCTTTCTTT. Protein sequence: CASSESSRLTGNTEAFF.

This clone turned up a few times. The CDR3 region has the DNA TGTGCCAGCAGCCCCGGACAGGGGTACACTGAAGCTTTCTTT. It is translated as CASSPGQGYTEAFF. The chain recombines TRBV7-9 with TRBJ1-1, with TRBD1 identical over 9 bases. Germline CDR1 SEHNR, CDR2 FQNEAQ (reference sequence). With 5 bases clipped from V and 3 bases from J, the junction kept 4 bases outside the gene matches. The CDR3 length is 14 residues.

The rearrangement uses TRBV2 and TRBJ2-2; weak D call: TRBD1 (6 bases). The CDR3 is 15 amino acids. The germline CDR1 and CDR2 sequences are SNHLY and FYNNEI. With 0 bases removed from V and 4 bases from J, the gap between germline ends came to 9 bases. The CDR3 nucleotides read TGTGCCAGCAGTGAAGCGAGGGGGAGCACCGGGGAGCTGTTTTTT. It translates to CASSEARGSTGELFF.

This clone was counted once. The chain is built from TRBV18 and TRBJ2-5, with 7 bases fitting TRBD1. Trimming removed 3 bases from V and 5 bases from J; junction bases left unmatched: 3. The germline V gene has CDR1 KGHSH and CDR2 LQKENI. The CDR3 totals 13 residues. The CDR3 sequence: CASSPTGPETQYF. The CDR3 DNA is TGTGCCAGCTCACCGACAGGGCCGGAGACCCAGTACTTC.

The chain couples TRBV28 to TRBJ1-1; D gene ambiguous. Looked up from germline, CDR1 is MDHEN and CDR2 is SYDVKM. Deletions cut 8 bases from V and 7 bases from J, with 11 bases between. This CDR3 has 11 amino acids. CDR3 sequence (DNA): TGTGCCAGCGGGCTCTTAGGTGAAGCTTTCTTT. Translating gives CASGLLGEAFF.

The V call is TRBV27, the J call TRBJ2-1; 9 positions match TRBD2. The germline gives CDR1 MNHEY, CDR2 SMNVEV (reference sequence). With 5 bases clipped from V and 6 bases from J, the junction kept 11 bases outside the gene matches. The CDR3 contains 16 residues. CDR3 amino acids: CASSPIAGVGSNEQFF. Written as DNA, the CDR3 is TGTGCCAGCAGTCCGATAGCGGGAGTGGGCTCCAATGAGCAGTTCTTC.

This clone was seen a few times. The chain employs TRBV29-1 and TRBJ2-7; 8 bases agree with TRBD1. The CDR3 consists of 13 residues. The trim removed 4 bases at V and 6 bases at J, leaving 8 bases unmatched. CDR1 SQVTM and CDR2 ANQGSEA come from the germline V gene. The CDR3 DNA reads TGCAGCGTTGGCCAGGGGGCTCCGCTCGAGCAGTACTTC. This gives the protein CSVGQGAPLEQYF.

The J gene is TRBJ2-2, the V gene TRBV7-9, with a possible D match to TRBD2 (5 bases). V gave up 4 bases and J gave up 1 base, with 13 bases separating them. In germline, CDR1 is SEHNR, CDR2 FQNEAQ (reference sequence). The CDR3 covers 16 residues. This CDR3 is CASSSPDYGNTGELFF. Written as DNA, the CDR3 is TGTGCCAGCAGCTCACCTGACTATGGGAACACCGGGGAGCTGTTTTTT.

This clone was seen a few times. The chain uses TRBV7-8 and TRBJ2-5; the D gene is possibly TRBD2 (5 bases). V was pared by 1 base and J by 5 bases, with 17 bases between. This CDR3 has 16 amino acids. From germline, CDR1 is SGHVS and CDR2 FQNEAQ. In DNA, the CDR3 is TGTGCCAGCAGCTTAGTAGGTGGGAGAGGGTTGGAGACCCAGTACTTC. This gives the protein CASSLVGGRGLETQYF.